These 26 T cell receptor beta chains were sequenced from one sample in a study of T cell changes during pregnancy in multiple sclerosis. The assay was immunoSEQ multiplex PCR, and TCRdb's table has in-frame clones only and misses some. The data show about 40,000 clones, about 91% seen once. The material sequenced was CD8+ T cells from peripheral blood mononuclear cells, taken before pregnancy. The receptor source for this set is a female donor with multiple sclerosis, enrolled in a pregnancy study.

V gene TRBV6-4 combines with J gene TRBJ2-5; D is perhaps TRBD2 (7 bases). This CDR3 is 17 amino acids long. V was shortened by 6 bases and J by 1 base, with 21 bases between the two germline ends. The V gene's germline CDR1 is MRHNA and CDR2 SNTAGT. This CDR3 reads CASRQRGGAQGQETQYF. The CDR3 DNA reads TGTGCCAGCAGACAAAGGGGGGGGGCGCAGGGCCAAGAGACCCAGTACTTC.

For this clone: One junction end disagrees with the germline gene, perhaps due to a read error. The CDR3 protein is CASSRTSGGRETQYF. CDR3 sequence (DNA): TGTGCTAGCAGCCGGACTAGCGGGGGGAGGGAGACCCAGTACTTC. The chain recombines TRBV7-7 with TRBJ2-5; 14 bases map to TRBD2. CDR1 is SSHAT and CDR2 is FNYEAQ in the germline V gene (reference sequence). This CDR3 has 15 residues.

The CDR3 loop reads CATTPGQGFGEQFF. DNA of the CDR3: TGTGCCACCACTCCGGGACAGGGATTCGGTGAGCAGTTCTTC. This chain connects TRBV27 to TRBJ2-1, with 9 bases that match TRBD1. Looked up from germline, CDR1 is MNHEY and CDR2 is SMNVEV (reference sequence). Trimming at V came to 10 bases and at J to 9 bases, leaving 13 bases not matched to a gene. The CDR3 has 14 amino acids.

The rearrangement uses TRBV2 and TRBJ2-1; 7 nucleotides align to TRBD1. Germline V gives CDR1 SNHLY, CDR2 FYNNEI. Losses at the gene ends were 1 base for V and 6 bases for J; bases not matched to a gene: 9. This CDR3 has 16 residues. Here the CDR3 reads CASSEESTGWVNEQFF. The CDR3, as DNA: TGTGCCAGCAGTGAAGAGTCGACAGGGTGGGTCAATGAGCAGTTCTTC.

This chain uses TRBV27 with TRBJ2-3; 9 nucleotides line up with TRBD2. Germline V gene data show CDR1 as MNHEY and CDR2 as SMNVEV (reference sequence). The CDR3 contains 16 residues. After removal of 2 bases from V and 6 bases from J, the junction contained 9 bases not matched to a gene. CDR3 bases: TGTGCCAGCAGTTTAAGGGCGGGAGGGACCAAGGATACGCAGTATTTT. Protein sequence: CASSLRAGGTKDTQYF.

The chain combines TRBV2 with TRBJ2-7; tentative D call: TRBD1 (6 bases). Germline assignment: CDR1 SNHLY and CDR2 FYNNEI. Trimming removed 8 bases at V and 5 bases at J, with 16 bases between. The CDR3 has 13 amino acids. Here the CDR3 DNA reads TGTGCCAGCGTGGTGGGACAAACTAACGAGCAGTACTTC. This translates into CASVVGQTNEQYF.

This sequence joins TRBV7-9 and TRBJ2-2, with TRBD2 matching 8 bases. Unmatched junction bases numbered 6, after V lost 2 bases and J lost 1 base. There are 17 residues in the CDR3. Germline CDR1 is SEHNR and CDR2 is FQNEAQ (reference sequence). The CDR3 coding sequence is TGTGCCAGCAGCTTACCGGGACTAGTGGGGAACACCGGGGAGCTGTTTTTT. It codes for CASSLPGLVGNTGELFF.

CDR3: CASSPRARWDRGPDTQYF. CDR3 nucleotide sequence: TGTGCCAGCAGCCCCCGGGCGCGTTGGGACAGGGGGCCAGATACGCAGTATTTT. This chain links TRBV7-3 with TRBJ2-3; 12 nucleotides line up with TRBD1. J was trimmed by 4 bases and V by 5 bases; bases with no gene match: 13. The germline CDR1 and CDR2 sequences are SGHTA and FQGTGA. This CDR3 has 18 residues.

The chain has TRBV19 and TRBJ1-5, with TRBD1 identical over 8 bases. Germline loops: CDR1 LNHDA, CDR2 SQIVND (reference sequence). V gave up 7 bases and J gave up 2 bases; unmatched junction bases: 7. This CDR3 has 15 amino acids. The CDR3 DNA follows: TGTGCCAGTAACCAGGGGGCTATCGGCAATCAGCCCCAGCATTTT. The encoded protein is CASNQGAIGNQPQHF.

This clone has only a few counts. The rearrangement joins TRBV28 to TRBJ2-5; D may be TRBD2 (7 bases). Germline V gene sequence: CDR1 MDHEN, CDR2 SYDVKM. The germline V and J ends were trimmed by 6 bases and 5 bases, with 16 bases remaining between them. The CDR3 covers 14 residues. CDR3 residues: CASSQGGGWETQYF. The CDR3 DNA is TGTGCCAGCAGCCAAGGGGGGGGCTGGGAGACCCAGTACTTC.

The gene calls are TRBV28 and TRBJ1-4; D gene unclear. The length of the CDR3 is 15 residues. Trimming pared 4 bases from V and 7 bases from J, leaving 16 bases between. Germline loops: CDR1 MDHEN, CDR2 SYDVKM. The CDR3 DNA is TGTGCCAGCAGTTCCCCCCCGGACGGGGTTGAAAAACTGTTTTTT. Its protein is CASSSPPDGVEKLFF.

The chain's CDR3 is CASSQDEDTTYEQYF. CDR3 nucleotides: TGCGCCAGCAGCCAAGATGAGGACACCACCTACGAGCAGTACTTC. The chain is built from TRBV4-3 and TRBJ2-7; weak D call: TRBD1 (5 bases). The CDR3 is 15 amino acids. Looked up from germline, CDR1 is LGHNA and CDR2 is YSLEER. With 0 bases removed from V and 2 bases from J, the gap between germline ends came to 11 bases.

The CDR3 loop reads CASSHQGATEAFF. CDR3 DNA: TGCGCCAGCAGCCACCAGGGGGCTACTGAAGCTTTCTTT. The V and J genes are TRBV4-1 and TRBJ1-1, with 8 bases identical to TRBD1. J was trimmed by 5 bases and V by 3 bases; bases with no gene match: 2. Germline CDR1 reads MGHRA; CDR2 reads YSYEKL. The CDR3 length is 13 residues.

The chain has TRBV5-4 and TRBJ2-5; D gene uncertain. Looked up from germline, CDR1 is SGHNT and CDR2 is YYREEE (reference sequence). Trimming took off 0 bases at V and 5 bases at J, with 11 bases between the two ends. The CDR3 runs 14 residues. CDR3 in amino acids: CASSLGSLSETQYF. The CDR3 region has the DNA TGTGCCAGCAGCTTGGGATCACTATCGGAGACCCAGTACTTC.

The table lists this clone with a count of one. The chain couples TRBV28 to TRBJ2-1; possibly TRBD2 for D (6 bases). In germline, CDR1 is MDHEN, CDR2 SYDVKM. The CDR3 sequence is 15 residues long. V dropped 6 bases and J dropped 0 bases, with 12 bases sitting between them. CDR3 sequence reads: CASRGGMSSYNEQFF. In nucleotides, the CDR3 is TGTGCCAGCAGGGGGGGTATGAGCTCCTACAATGAGCAGTTCTTC.

This chain connects TRBV4-1 to TRBJ2-7, with 7 bases identical to TRBD2. Germline loops: CDR1 MGHRA, CDR2 YSYEKL. V lost 2 bases and J lost 2; bases outside the gene matches: 6. The CDR3 extends over 15 amino acids. CDR3: CASSQNWGGTYEQYF. Here the CDR3 DNA reads TGCGCCAGCAGCCAAAATTGGGGGGGAACCTACGAGCAGTACTTC.

This chain uses TRBV7-6 with TRBJ2-1; 8 nucleotides agree with TRBD2. In germline, CDR1 is SGHVS, CDR2 FNYEAQ. The V and J ends lost 5 bases and 10 bases, in that order; junction bases with no gene match: 7. There are 13 residues in the CDR3. CDR3: CASSPPGGREQFF. The CDR3 DNA reads as TGTGCCAGCAGCCCTCCGGGGGGGCGGGAGCAGTTCTTC.

The CDR3 coding sequence is TGTGCCAGCAGTTTGGCGGGTTTAGAGACCCAGTACTTC. It specifies CASSLAGLETQYF. The chain joins TRBV27 to TRBJ2-5, with D maybe TRBD2 (5 bases). The CDR3 is made up of 13 amino acids. V was cut by 3 bases and J by 4 bases, with 9 bases left in between. Germline CDR1 is MNHEY and CDR2 is SMNVEV (reference sequence).

The chain joins TRBV2 to TRBJ1-4; D remains ambiguous. V was shortened by 4 bases and J by 8 bases, with 14 bases between the two germline ends. The CDR3 has 14 amino acids. Germline V gene data show CDR1 as SNHLY and CDR2 as FYNNEI. In DNA form, the CDR3 reads TGTGCCAGCAGTGGGCCCCCTTACGGGGAAAAACTGTTTTTT. It encodes CASSGPPYGEKLFF.

This clone was counted a few times. V and J are TRBV27 and TRBJ1-5; D gene unclear. Germline V lookup: CDR1 MNHEY, CDR2 SMNVEV (reference sequence). CDR3 size: 13 residues. Trimming removed 3 bases from V and 5 bases from J, with 8 bases in between. The CDR3 DNA reads TGTGCCAGCAGTTTGTCCGGGGATCAGCCCCAGCATTTT. It is translated as CASSLSGDQPQHF.

The chain combines TRBV6-6 with TRBJ2-7; D is uncertain. Trimming removed 6 bases at V and 6 bases at J, with 12 bases between. Germline V lookup: CDR1 MNHNY, CDR2 SVGAGI (reference sequence). There are 12 residues in the CDR3. The CDR3 DNA reads as TGTGCCAGCAGCCACTCCCTCGTCGAGCAGTACTTC. The encoded protein is CASSHSLVEQYF.

The chain carries TRBV2 and TRBJ1-1; D unclear. This CDR3 contains 12 residues. Germline V gives CDR1 SNHLY, CDR2 FYNNEI. The V end lost 8 bases, the J end lost 1 base, and 8 bases lay between the germline ends. CDR3 DNA sequence: TGTGCCAGCGCTTGGCAGAACACTGAAGCTTTCTTT. It specifies CASAWQNTEAFF.

For the CDR3, the DNA is TGTGCCACCAGCACCAAGTGGGGACTAGCCAAAAACATTCAGTACTTC. Amino acid sequence: CATSTKWGLAKNIQYF. The rearrangement joins TRBV15 to TRBJ2-4; tentative D call: TRBD2 (6 bases). Trimming stripped 4 bases from V and 0 bases from J, with 13 bases between. Germline V gives CDR1 LNHNV, CDR2 YYDKDF (reference sequence). The CDR3 length is 16 residues.

J is TRBJ2-5 and V is TRBV5-1; 13 bases are shared with TRBD2. The V gene's germline CDR1 is SGHRS and CDR2 YFSETQ. This CDR3 contains 16 residues. The trim removed 4 bases at V and 5 bases at J, leaving 8 bases unmatched. CDR3 amino acids: CASSLSGLAGSETQYF. CDR3 in DNA: TGCGCCAGCAGCCTATCGGGACTAGCGGGAAGCGAGACCCAGTACTTC.

The chain couples TRBV11-2 to TRBJ2-1; no clear D gene. Trimming pared 4 bases from V and 5 bases from J, leaving 15 bases between. This CDR3 contains 15 residues. Germline lookup yields CDR1 SGHAT and CDR2 FQNNGV. This CDR3 is CASSSPGWRNNEQFF. The DNA for the CDR3 is TGTGCCAGCAGCTCCCCAGGCTGGCGAAACAATGAGCAGTTCTTC.

CDR3 bases: TGTGCCAGCAGTTTATCGATTGCTCTGGCCCCCTACGAGCAGTACTTC. This codes for CASSLSIALAPYEQYF. V is TRBV27 and J is TRBJ2-7, with D hard to call. The CDR3 spans 16 residues. Germline V lookup: CDR1 MNHEY, CDR2 SMNVEV (reference sequence). The V end lost 0 bases, the J end lost 2 bases, and 14 bases lay between the germline ends.